These 6 T cell receptor beta chains came from one sample sequenced in a study of CD4 T cell repertoires in COVID-19. Measured with immunoSEQ multiplex PCR; TCRdb has only the in-frame clones, and not every one. Here the sample spans fewer than 100,000 clones, under 90% being singletons. Sequenced here: CD4+ T cells from peripheral blood, sampled after recovery from COVID-19. The receptors were sampled from a human donor who had COVID-19.

The chain is built from TRBV5-5 and TRBJ2-5; perhaps D is TRBD1 or TRBD2 (5 bases each). Germline CDR1 is SGHKS and CDR2 is YYEKEE (reference sequence). Deletions cut 2 bases from V and 0 bases from J, with 8 bases between. The CDR3 has 14 residues. The CDR3 here is CASSFWGYQETQYF. The CDR3 region has the DNA TGTGCCAGCAGCTTTTGGGGGTACCAAGAGACCCAGTACTTC.

The chain is built from TRBV2 and TRBJ1-3; D is ambiguous. V lost 4 bases and J 4 bases, leaving 8 bases between the germline ends. The CDR3 sequence is 13 residues long. Germline CDR1 SNHLY, CDR2 FYNNEI. Written as DNA, the CDR3 is TGTGCCAGCAGTGGGGAGTCCGGAAACACCATATATTTT. It specifies CASSGESGNTIYF.

The chain links TRBV5-6 to TRBJ1-4, with TRBD1 as a possible D gene (5 bases). V dropped 2 bases and J dropped 8 bases, with 13 bases sitting between them. The CDR3 is 14 amino acids. Germline lookup yields CDR1 SGHDT and CDR2 YYEEEE. In nucleotides, the CDR3 is TGTGCCAGCAGCTTACAGGCCGCGGGAGAAAAACTGTTTTTT. Its translation is CASSLQAAGEKLFF. Combining the CDR3 with reference TRBV5-6 and TRBJ1-4 gives the whole variable domain DAGVTQSPTHLIKTRGQQVTLRCSPKSGHDTVSWYQQALGQGPQFIFQYYEEEERQRGNFPDRFSGHQFPNYSSELNVNALLLGDSALYLCASSLQAAGEKLFFGSGTQLSVL.

This chain connects TRBV5-1 to TRBJ2-3; D unclear. V shed 6 bases and J shed 0 bases, with 11 bases lying between them. CDR1 and CDR2 from the germline V gene are SGHRS and YFSETQ. This CDR3 comprises 14 residues. CDR3 sequence (DNA): TGCGCCAGCAACGGGCAAATTAGCACAGATACGCAGTATTTT. Its translation is CASNGQISTDTQYF.

The chain's CDR3 is CASRELVAGAGELFF. In nucleotides, the CDR3 is TGTGCCAGCAGGGAGTTGGTAGCGGGAGCCGGGGAGCTGTTTTTT. The chain is built from TRBV2 and TRBJ2-2; 9 bases align to TRBD2. The CDR3 extends over 15 amino acids. J lost 6 bases, V lost 6 bases, and 8 bases had no gene match. Germline CDR1 is SNHLY and CDR2 is FYNNEI.

This CDR3 is CASRSGASGNTIYF. The CDR3 nucleotides read TGTGCCAGTAGAAGCGGGGCGTCTGGAAACACCATATATTTT. The chain has TRBV19 and TRBJ1-3, with D perhaps TRBD1 (5 bases). Germline CDR1 is LNHDA and CDR2 is SQIVND (reference sequence). This CDR3 region has 14 residues. V was shortened by 6 bases and J by 1 base, with 10 bases between the two germline ends.